This T cell receptor beta chain was sequenced in a study of T cells in Graves' hyperthyroidism and ophthalmopathy. General observations from the study: Ophthalmopathy was distinguished from stable hyperthyroidism by 13 V-J signatures.

RNA transcripts yielded amplified TCR beta CDR3 regions. A first-round RT-PCR of the TCR CDR3 used the HTBI primer set. TCRdb re-called the multiplex PCR reads through MiXCR, storing one row per CDR3 protein. The sample consists of approximately 400,000 distinct CDR3 sequences, around 14% of them appearing once. The sample holds many counts of this clonotype. Its antigen is unknown. Unmatched junction bases numbered 7, after V lost 5 bases and J lost 7 bases. CDR1 is SNHLY, CDR2 FYNNEI, per germline. The CDR3 covers 13 residues. The rearrangement uses TRBV2 and TRBJ1-1; the match to TRBD1 covers 7 bases. The TCR comes from a woman aged 55-70 years with Graves' hyperthyroidism. The sample consisted of blood. Here the CDR3 reads CASSLGTAVEAFF. DNA for the CDR3: TGTGCCAGCAGTCTCGGGACAGCCGTTGAAGCTTTCTTT.